One and the same sample provided the 2 T cell receptor beta chains below, sequenced in a study of graft-versus-host responses after intestinal transplantation. Some clones are missing from TCRdb's copy, which holds only in-frame ones; the method was immunoSEQ multiplex PCR. The profile covers roughly 97,000 clones, with 90% to 95% appearing a single time and approximately 0.17% taken by the ten largest. These receptors have no known antigen. The sequences come from unstimulated CD4+ T cells sorted from spleen or lymph node cells, collected before transplant. All receptors come from a human donor who was the organ donor for an intestinal transplant.

Here the CDR3 reads CASRRDYIETQYF. The CDR3 nucleotides read TGTGCCAGCAGAAGAGACTATATAGAGACCCAGTACTTC. The chain links TRBV5-4 to TRBJ2-5; D is possibly TRBD2 (5 bases). V lost 5 bases and J lost 4, with 12 bases in between. CDR1 SGHNT and CDR2 YYREEE come from the germline V gene (reference sequence). The CDR3 covers 13 residues.

The chain couples TRBV7-9 to TRBJ2-1; D might be TRBD2 (7 bases). This CDR3 is built from 12 residues. V dropped 1 base and J dropped 10 bases, with 8 bases sitting between them. Germline values: CDR1 SEHNR, CDR2 FQNEAQ (reference sequence). CDR3 sequence reads: CASSLGGGEQFF. In nucleotides, the CDR3 is TGTGCCAGCAGCTTAGGCGGGGGCGAGCAGTTCTTC.